This TCR beta chain comes out of a study of blood T cell repertoires in COVID-19 (dated by TCRdb to the early 2020s). As for the study more broadly: Collaborator samples came from the United States, Italy and Spain and covered acute and convalescent phases of COVID-19. Samples were obtained from the ongoing ImmuneRACE study (first 160 participants) and from 1,200 or so subjects provided by 6 global collaborators. The repertoires were released in a freely available public database meant as a resource for research on the immune response to SARS-CoV-2. Subjects who had been exposed to COVID-19, were actively infected with it, or had recovered from it provided the deeply sampled blood TCRbeta repertoires that made up the dataset. Nearly every sample came with metadata listing a de-identified subject ID, COVID-19 status, age in years and sex. The material from the prospective study consisted of cDNA or gDNA derived from T cells, B-cell-depleted T cells, or PBMCs. Where available, HLA class I and class II types were taken from metadata supplied by the sample provider and were not determined by assay-based typing.

The table lists this clone with a few counts. It has no known antigen specificity. There are no base qualities to consult, and no much larger clone falls within one base. The paper's findings and limits, for the study overall: The quantity of clinical and demographic metadata differed by source and by participant and was supplied without curation.

Collaborating institutions collected whole blood in K2EDTA tubes following their own protocols. For TCRbeta analysis, collaborators shipped samples as frozen whole blood, isolated PBMCs, or DNA extracted from either of those sample types. TCRbeta CDR3 regions were amplified from genomic DNA using the immunoSEQ Assay, a bias-controlled multiplex PCR. As for how the authors treated the data: Within the assay, amplification of reference gene primers was used to estimate how many nucleated cells each sample contained. To quantify the absolute abundance of each unique TCRbeta CDR3 rearrangement, sequence reads were collapsed and filtered. For each sample, productive Simpson clonality was calculated as the square root of Simpson's diversity index across productive rearrangements. TCRdb holds this immuneACCESS table with in-frame rearrangements only. Some clones are missing; in checked studies, unresolved V genes explain under half, and the rest has no known cause. Clonal size and the V and J genes are those of that table, whereas D and trimming came from the DNA. The sample includes about 71,000 clones, with around 76% observed a single time. The ten largest make up roughly 13% of the sample.

Based on the germline V gene, the CDR1 and CDR2 sequences are SGHRS and YFSETQ. Cut back by 4 bases and 2 bases, the V and J ends lie 13 bases apart. From its cysteine to its phenylalanine, the CDR3 spans 15 amino acids. CDR3 DNA is the only sequence kept; it has 45 bases, read in frame from the first base. This TCR was sampled from a woman older than 75 with acute or convalescent COVID-19. The chain links TRBV5-1 with TRBJ2-1; TRBD2 is a weak D gene call, 6 bases matching. Sequencing was carried out using peripheral blood. For the CDR3, the sequence is CASSPRTGAYNEQFF. The DNA reads TGCGCCAGCAGCCCAAGGACGGGAGCCTACAATGAGCAGTTCTTC.